This T cell receptor (beta chain) stems from a study of blood T cell repertoires in COVID-19. The CDR3 sequence is 16 residues long. CDR1 and CDR2 from the germline V gene are SGHAT and FQNNGV. Comment on this clone: The junction differs from germline at one of its ends, possibly a read error.

The method was immunoSEQ multiplex PCR; TCRdb's version includes in-frame clones alone and lacks a portion of them. The repertoire holds about 260,000 clones, with 88% as singletons. The sequenced material came from peripheral blood. The chain carries TRBV11-2 and TRBJ1-2, with D perhaps TRBD1 (6 bases). This sequence originates from a human donor in a cohort sampled during active COVID-19. CDR3 DNA: TGTGCCAGCAGCTTACACACAGGGCCCTCCCCGCTGAGGTGTGCCTTC. This gives the protein CASSLHTGPSPLRCAF.